This T cell receptor (beta chain) was documented in a study of OX40 agonist ivuxolimab in advanced cancers. On the study more broadly: Patients were treated with intravenous ivuxolimab, dosed at 0.01 to 10 mg/kg and infused every 2 weeks. Patients in dose escalation had liver, melanoma, kidney or head and neck cancers. Study-wide findings and caveats: Both blood CD4+ and CD8+ T cells showed clonal growth by week 6 at 0.1 to 3.0 mg/kg.

Comment on this clone: What it recognizes is unknown.

V dropped 5 bases and J dropped 9 bases, with 17 bases sitting between them. CDR1 and CDR2 from the germline V gene are MNHEY and SVGAGI. The CDR3 consists of 14 residues. Blood specimens came from baseline, cycle 4 day 1, and cycle 7 day 1. This table comes from immunoSEQ multiplex PCR, and its TCRdb copy is limited to in-frame clones, with some not included. The table records about 81,000 clones, roughly 91% of them present only once. This receptor was taken from an adult with an advanced solid tumor such as melanoma, head and neck, liver or kidney cancer. The material was CD4+ or CD8+ T cells sorted from blood, obtained in a trial of the OX40 agonist ivuxolimab. The chain joins TRBV6-5 to TRBJ1-5; no reliable D call. The CDR3 DNA is TGTGCCAGCAGTCCAAGAGACGCCGGTCGGCCCCAGCATTTT. This translates into CASSPRDAGRPQHF.